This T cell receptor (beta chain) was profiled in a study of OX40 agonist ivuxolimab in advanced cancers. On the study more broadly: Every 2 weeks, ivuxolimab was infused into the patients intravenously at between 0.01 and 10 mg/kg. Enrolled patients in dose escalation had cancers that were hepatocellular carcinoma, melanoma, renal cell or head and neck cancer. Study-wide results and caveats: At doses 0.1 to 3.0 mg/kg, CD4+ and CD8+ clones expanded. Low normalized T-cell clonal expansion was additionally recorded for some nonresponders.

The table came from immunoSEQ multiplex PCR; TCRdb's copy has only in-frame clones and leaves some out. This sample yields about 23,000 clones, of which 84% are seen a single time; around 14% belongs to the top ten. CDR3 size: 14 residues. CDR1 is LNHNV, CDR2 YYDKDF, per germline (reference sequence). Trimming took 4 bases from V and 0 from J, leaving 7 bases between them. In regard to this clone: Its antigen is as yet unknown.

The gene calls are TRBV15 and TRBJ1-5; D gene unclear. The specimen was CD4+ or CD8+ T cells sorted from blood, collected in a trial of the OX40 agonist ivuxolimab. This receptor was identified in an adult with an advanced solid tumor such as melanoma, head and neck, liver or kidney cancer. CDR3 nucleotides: TGTGCCACCAGCACTGAGTATAGCAATCAGCCCCAGCATTTT. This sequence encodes CATSTEYSNQPQHF.